The sequence of this T cell receptor (beta chain) was determined in a study of blood T cell repertoires in COVID-19. The study drew participants aged about 18 to 89 years from 24 US areas. Cohort assignment relied on participant-reported clinical history. Either two negative PCRs, clearance, or symptom resolution qualified Cohort 3 donors as recovered. The CDR3 is 17 residues long. CDR1 and CDR2 (germline): ENHRY, SYGVKD. V shed 5 bases and J 0 bases; nucleotides not matched to a gene: 8. Authors' analysis steps: Quantification of nucleated cells was approximated via reference gene primer amplification. Only in-frame clones appear in the TCRdb table, and some are missing; sequencing was by immunoSEQ multiplex PCR. Clonal size and the V and J genes are those of that table, whereas D and trimming came from the DNA. The repertoire has over 120,000 clones, about 87% of them found once; the top ten carry 11%.

Sequencing input: PBMCs or T cells enriched from blood (not recorded which). The chain carries TRBV10-3 and TRBJ1-2; 11 bases align to TRBD1. The TCR comes from a man aged 55 to 70 who had recovered from COVID-19. CDR3 in DNA: TGTGCCATCAGTAACCCCGGGACAGGGGGATCTAACTATGGCTACACCTTC. This gives the protein CAISNPGTGGSNYGYTF.